Each of the 9 T cell receptor beta chains below was sequenced from the same sample in a study of regulatory T cells in long-lasting Graves disease. Described time point: persistent/refractory GD, antithyroid drugs over 5 years with positive TRAb. PBMC-derived RNA was used for the TCR library. iRepertoire HTBI primers and Arm-PCR of CDR3 regions built TCR beta libraries. TCRdb passed the multiplex PCR reads through MiXCR, listing each CDR3 protein once. The sample has some 420,000 distinct CDR3 sequences; approximately 22% are singletons. The sample consisted of peripheral blood mononuclear cells (PBMCs), taken when the disease was refractory, from a patient treated with antithyroid drugs. The receptors shown here come from a female donor with Graves disease.

This clonotype has more than one count but fewer than ten. The genes are TRBV3-1 and TRBJ2-2; 7 bases map to TRBD1. The CDR3 has 15 amino acids. Germline assignment: CDR1 LGHDT and CDR2 YNNKEL (reference sequence). With 4 bases clipped from V and 2 bases from J, the junction kept 4 bases outside the gene matches. CDR3 region: CASSLDRVNTGELFF. CDR3 DNA sequence: TGTGCCAGCAGCCTTGACAGGGTAAACACCGGGGAGCTGTTTTTT.

This clonotype was seen a few times. The CDR3 DNA reads as TGTGCCAGCAGACAGGGGGGGAACACCGGGGAGCTGTTTTTT. This sequence encodes CASRQGGNTGELFF. The rearrangement uses TRBV28 and TRBJ2-2, with TRBD1 matching 8 bases. This CDR3 has 14 residues. With 6 bases clipped from V and 1 base from J, the junction kept 1 base outside the gene matches. Germline assignment: CDR1 MDHEN and CDR2 SYDVKM.

This chain connects TRBV3-1 to TRBJ2-5; D is unresolved. This CDR3 region has 14 residues. V was clipped by 3 bases and J by 5 bases, with 13 bases between them. Germline CDR1 LGHDT, CDR2 YNNKEL (reference sequence). The CDR3 sequence: CASSQSPGGETQYF. CDR3 in DNA: TGTGCCAGCAGCCAGTCTCCCGGTGGGGAGACCCAGTACTTC.

Comments on this clonotype: This may stem from a read error, because a much larger clone lies one nucleotide away. This chain connects TRBV7-9 to TRBJ1-1; D uncertain. This CDR3 has 15 amino acids. V was clipped by 2 bases and J by 1 base, with 11 bases between them. Germline V gene data show CDR1 as SEHNR and CDR2 as FQNEAQ (reference sequence). The DNA of the CDR3 is TGTGCCAGCAGCTTACGCTTTGAACCGAACACTGAAGCTTTCTTT. Translated: CASSLRFEPNTEAFF.

The chain joins TRBV29-1 to TRBJ1-1, with TRBD1 identical over 9 bases. The trim removed 5 bases at V and 4 bases at J, leaving 8 bases unmatched. CDR3 length: 14 amino acids. CDR1 SQVTM and CDR2 ANQGSEA come from the germline V gene. The CDR3 coding sequence is TGCAGCGTTCCGGGACAGGGAGGTGGCACTGAAGCTTTCTTT. It translates to CSVPGQGGGTEAFF.

This clonotype has at least ten counts. V usage is TRBV5-1 and J usage is TRBJ1-1, with 11 bases matching TRBD1. Per germline, CDR1 SGHRS and CDR2 YFSETQ. The CDR3 contains 13 residues. V trimming: 2 bases; J trimming: 11 bases; junction bases outside the gene matches: 5. The CDR3 reads CASSFGQGANAFF. The CDR3 region has the DNA TGCGCCAGCAGCTTCGGACAGGGGGCGAATGCTTTCTTT. Supplemented by reference TRBV5-1 and TRBJ1-1, the full variable domain reads KAGVTQTPRYLIKTRGQQVTLSCSPISGHRSVSWYQQTPGQGLQFLFEYFSETQRNKGNFPGRFSGRQFSNSRSEMNVSTLELGDSALYLCASSFGQGANAFFGQGTRLTVV.

On this clonotype itself: A read error may explain this, as a much larger clone is one base away. The chain has TRBV10-3 and TRBJ1-1, with 7 positions matching TRBD1. Germline assignment: CDR1 ENHRY and CDR2 SYGVKD. The CDR3 runs to 13 residues. The CDR3 sequence: CVTIDRVDSEAFF. CDR3 in DNA: TGTGTCACGATAGACAGGGTGGATTCTGAAGCTTTCTTT.

This clonotype was recorded at least ten times. This CDR3 reads CASSRVWTGFPGELFF. The CDR3 DNA reads TGTGCCAGCAGTAGAGTATGGACAGGGTTCCCCGGGGAGCTGTTTTTT. The chain employs TRBV28 and TRBJ2-2; 8 bases are shared with TRBD1. The germline V gene encodes CDR1 MDHEN and CDR2 SYDVKM. The CDR3 is made up of 16 amino acids. Losses at the gene ends were 5 bases for V and 6 bases for J; bases not matched to a gene: 11. Full variable domain (rest looked up from reference TRBV28 and TRBJ2-2): DVKVTQSSRYLVKRTGEKVFLECVQDMDHENMFWYRQDPGLGLRLIYFSYDVKMKEKGDIPEGYSVSREKKERFSLILESASTNQTSMYLCASSRVWTGFPGELFFGEGSRLTVL.

This clonotype was seen more than once but under ten times. The chain combines TRBV20-1 with TRBJ1-1; 9 bases are a match to TRBD1. The length of the CDR3 is 13 residues. Germline V gene lookup returns CDR1 DFQATT and CDR2 SNEGSKA (reference sequence). V was pared by 6 bases and J by 7 bases, with 9 bases of the junction left unmatched. The CDR3 DNA reads TGCAGTGCCAGTCCCGGGACAGGGTTTGAAGCTTTCTTT. It is translated as CSASPGTGFEAFF.